The 25 T cell receptor beta chains in this list originate from one sample, sequenced in a study of blood T cell repertoires in COVID-19 (TCRdb year 2020). Library preparation used the immunoSEQ multiplex PCR assay. TCRdb obtained this table from immuneACCESS and retained in-frame rearrangements with V and J assigned. These tables miss some clones; where compared with another copy, unresolved V genes account for less than half of the shortfall, and the remainder is unexplained. This sample comprises roughly 110,000 clones, under 95% of them detected only once. The ten largest clones take up over 1% of the sample. The sequencing sample was made of peripheral blood. The receptors originated from a young woman with acute or convalescent COVID-19.

V is TRBV6-5 and J is TRBJ1-1, with D perhaps TRBD1 (6 bases). The length of the CDR3 is 14 residues. CDR1 MNHEY and CDR2 SVGAGI come from the germline V gene. The V end was cut by 4 bases, the J end by 1 base, with 10 bases between. The CDR3, as DNA: TGTGCCAGCAGTTCCGGGACACGGAACACTGAAGCTTTCTTT. Translated, it gives CASSSGTRNTEAFF.

V gene TRBV4-1 combines with J gene TRBJ1-5, with D perhaps matching TRBD1 (5 bases). The CDR3 sequence is 17 residues long. CDR1 and CDR2 from the germline V gene are MGHRA and YSYEKL. Trimming removed 0 bases at V and 0 bases at J, with 12 bases between. This CDR3 reads CASSQEPTEHSNQPQHF. CDR3 coding DNA: TGCGCCAGCAGCCAAGAACCGACAGAGCATAGCAATCAGCCCCAGCATTTT.

This chain links TRBV9 with TRBJ1-2; 9 bases map to TRBD1. The CDR3 consists of 15 residues. Trimming cost V 3 bases and J 13 bases; bases outside gene matches: 16. Germline CDR1 is SGDLS and CDR2 is YYNGEE. CDR3 region: CASSGNTQGAYVSTF. The CDR3 DNA reads TGTGCCAGCAGCGGCAACACACAGGGGGCCTACGTTAGCACCTTC.

CDR3 in amino acids: CAISGMTGVNQPQHF. The CDR3 nucleotides read TGTGCCATCAGTGGAATGACAGGGGTCAATCAGCCCCAGCATTTT. The V gene is TRBV10-3, the J gene TRBJ1-5, with 8 bases identical to TRBD1. The ends lost 4 bases at V and 3 bases at J; junction bases unmatched: 5. This CDR3 is 15 amino acids long. Germline CDR1 is ENHRY and CDR2 is SYGVKD.

This chain links TRBV13 with TRBJ2-7, with D possibly TRBD2 on 6 matching bases. Germline CDR1 is PRHDT and CDR2 is FYEKMQ (reference sequence). Trimming shortened V by 2 bases and J by 6 bases, and 17 bases separated the two germline ends. This CDR3 region has 15 residues. In DNA, the CDR3 is TGTGCCAGCAGCTTAAGGGTTGGGGGGAACGGCGAGCAGTACTTC. It codes for CASSLRVGGNGEQYF.

In this sample, this clone turned up a few times. The chain is built from TRBV27 and TRBJ1-1; D may be TRBD1 (6 bases). V shed 5 bases and J shed 2 bases, with 12 bases lying between them. The CDR3 is 14 amino acids. The germline V gene has CDR1 MNHEY and CDR2 SMNVEV (reference sequence). CDR3 loop: CASSLKQGNTEAFF. The CDR3, as DNA: TGTGCCAGCAGTCTTAAACAGGGTAACACTGAAGCTTTCTTT.

The chain combines TRBV27 with TRBJ2-7, with TRBD1 identical over 10 bases. Germline values: CDR1 MNHEY, CDR2 SMNVEV (reference sequence). This CDR3 has 16 residues. Trimming at V came to 4 bases and at J to 2 bases, leaving 8 bases not matched to a gene. In DNA, the CDR3 is TGTGCCAGCAGTTCCTCAAGGACAGGGGGTACCTACGAGCAGTACTTC. It codes for CASSSSRTGGTYEQYF.

Written as DNA, the CDR3 is TGCAGTGCTAGTCAGCGGGCTCCCTACGAGCAGTACTTC. Translating it yields CSASQRAPYEQYF. This chain uses TRBV20-1 with TRBJ2-7; TRBD2 is a possible D gene (6 bases). The CDR3 loop spans 13 amino acids. In germline, CDR1 is DFQATT, CDR2 SNEGSKA (reference sequence). Trimming removed 3 bases at V and 2 bases at J, with 11 bases between.

The rearrangement joins TRBV18 to TRBJ1-5, with D perhaps TRBD1 (5 bases). The V gene lost 2 bases and the J gene lost 4 bases, with 9 bases spanning the gap. The CDR3 spans 14 residues. Germline CDR1 KGHSH, CDR2 LQKENI. CDR3 sequence reads: CASSPMTANQPQHF. The CDR3 DNA reads TGTGCCAGCTCACCAATGACAGCAAATCAGCCCCAGCATTTT.

V and J are TRBV3-1 (or the pseudogene TRBV3-2) and TRBJ2-3; perhaps TRBD2 as D (6 bases). V was shortened by 4 bases and J by 3 bases, with 14 bases between the two germline ends. Germline V lookup: CDR1 LGHDT, CDR2 YNNKEL (reference sequence). CDR3 size: 15 residues. CDR3 DNA: TGTGCCAGCAGCCCTAGTAAGGGAGGAACAGATACGCAGTATTTT. It encodes CASSPSKGGTDTQYF.

The CDR3, as DNA: TGTGCCAGCAGTTTCGGCAGGGGGCGAACTGAAGCTTTCTTT. Its protein is CASSFGRGRTEAFF. The V and J genes are TRBV27 and TRBJ1-1; TRBD1 matches at 8 bases. CDR1 and CDR2 from the germline V gene are MNHEY and SMNVEV (reference sequence). Trimming cost V 3 bases and J 5 bases; bases outside gene matches: 5. The CDR3 spans 14 residues.

V usage is TRBV29-1 and J usage is TRBJ1-2; D unclear. The length of the CDR3 is 14 residues. Trimming took off 6 bases at V and 1 base at J, with 15 bases between the two ends. The V gene's germline CDR1 is SQVTM and CDR2 ANQGSEA. CDR3 sequence reads: CSVRDDRHNYGYTF. The CDR3 DNA sequence: TGCAGCGTGAGAGACGACCGACATAACTATGGCTACACCTTC.

This chain uses TRBV5-1 with TRBJ2-2; 9 nucleotides agree with TRBD1. Looked up from germline, CDR1 is SGHRS and CDR2 is YFSETQ. This CDR3 region has 14 residues. J gave up 5 bases and V 4 bases, and 3 bases lay outside the gene matches. The CDR3 sequence: CASSLDRGTGELFF. The CDR3 DNA follows: TGCGCCAGCAGCCTGGACAGGGGAACCGGGGAGCTGTTTTTT.

V and J are TRBV6-2 or TRBV6-3 and TRBJ2-3; 8 bases fit TRBD2. The V gene's germline CDR1 is MNHEY and CDR2 SVGEGT. The trim removed 2 bases at V and 6 bases at J, leaving 7 bases unmatched. The CDR3 sequence is 15 residues long. The CDR3: CASSYAGGGYDTQYF. Written as DNA, the CDR3 is TGTGCCAGCAGTTACGCGGGAGGAGGTTATGATACGCAGTATTTT.

The V gene is TRBV27, the J gene TRBJ2-7; tentative D call: TRBD2 (5 bases). V was trimmed by 5 bases and J by 2 bases, leaving 13 bases between them. Looked up from germline, CDR1 is MNHEY and CDR2 is SMNVEV (reference sequence). The CDR3 has 14 residues. As DNA, the CDR3 is TGTGCCAGCAGTCCCTTCCTCGGGGCCTACGAGCAGTACTTC. This codes for CASSPFLGAYEQYF.

V usage is TRBV28 and J usage is TRBJ2-2; D perhaps matches TRBD1 (5 bases). CDR3 length equals 14 residues. Germline values: CDR1 MDHEN, CDR2 SYDVKM. V was cut by 7 bases and J by 3 bases, with 12 bases left in between. In DNA, the CDR3 is TGTGCCAGCACCTTGGTAGGGGACACCGGGGAGCTGTTTTTT. This gives the protein CASTLVGDTGELFF.

This clone was picked up one time. The chain is built from TRBV6-5 and TRBJ2-7, with D perhaps TRBD2 (7 bases). CDR1 is MNHEY, CDR2 SVGAGI, per germline. The V and J ends lost 4 bases and 2 bases respectively, with 18 bases between them. The CDR3 is made up of 16 amino acids. In nucleotides, the CDR3 is TGTGCCAGCAGTTCCCCGTCCCGGGGGGCCACCTACGAGCAGTACTTC. The encoded protein is CASSSPSRGATYEQYF.

The chain is built from TRBV5-1 and TRBJ1-2; unclear D gene. This CDR3 region has 13 residues. CDR1 SGHRS and CDR2 YFSETQ come from the germline V gene. Trimming took off 1 base at V and 2 bases at J, with 6 bases between the two ends. The CDR3 nucleotides read TGCGCCAGCAGCTTGTCAGAAAACTATGGCTACACCTTC. This translates into CASSLSENYGYTF.

V and J are TRBV4-1 and TRBJ1-6; weak D call: TRBD1 (5 bases). This CDR3 has 14 residues. Germline V lookup: CDR1 MGHRA, CDR2 YSYEKL. Trimming cost V 2 bases and J 7 bases, with 9 bases left between them. The CDR3 coding sequence is TGCGCCAGCAGCCAACGGGACTCCAATTCACCCCTCCACTTT. Translating it yields CASSQRDSNSPLHF.

The CDR3 sequence: CASSGRLAGLYEQYF. In DNA, the CDR3 is TGTGCCAGCAGTGGGAGACTAGCGGGTTTATACGAGCAGTACTTC. The chain links TRBV25-1 to TRBJ2-7; 10 positions agree with TRBD2. The CDR3 is 15 residues long. CDR1 is MGHDK and CDR2 is SYGVNS in the germline V gene. V was pared by 4 bases and J by 4 bases, with 7 bases of the junction left unmatched.

V gene TRBV5-5 combines with J gene TRBJ1-5, with D perhaps matching TRBD1 (6 bases). Germline V CDR1 and CDR2: SGHKS, YYEKEE (reference sequence). Deletions cut 4 bases from V and 4 bases from J, with 12 bases between. The CDR3 sequence is 14 residues long. Written as DNA, the CDR3 is TGTGCCAGCAGCCAAGGACAGCGGAATCAGCCCCAGCATTTT. It codes for CASSQGQRNQPQHF.

V gene TRBV28 combines with J gene TRBJ2-7; possible D gene TRBD1, 5 bases. Germline lookup yields CDR1 MDHEN and CDR2 SYDVKM. CDR3 size: 13 residues. Trimming removed 3 bases at V and 4 bases at J, with 10 bases between. The chain's CDR3 is CASSLGREYEQYF. The CDR3 DNA follows: TGTGCCAGCAGTTTGGGCAGGGAATACGAGCAGTACTTC. Filled out from reference TRBV28 and TRBJ2-7, the complete variable domain reads DVKVTQSSRYLVKRTGEKVFLECVQDMDHENMFWYRQDPGLGLRLIYFSYDVKMKEKGDIPEGYSVSREKKERFSLILESASTNQTSMYLCASSLGREYEQYFGPGTRLTVT.

The V gene is TRBV4-1, the J gene TRBJ2-7, with TRBD2 matching 11 bases. The CDR3 consists of 17 residues. Germline CDR1 and CDR2: MGHRA and YSYEKL. After removal of 0 bases from V and 5 bases from J, the junction contained 9 bases not matched to a gene. CDR3 in DNA: TGCGCCAGCAGCCAAGAACCAAGACTAGCGGGAACAGACGAGCAGTACTTC. Encoded protein: CASSQEPRLAGTDEQYF.

The chain employs TRBV7-9 and TRBJ1-2, with TRBD1 as a possible D gene (5 bases). The CDR3 is 11 residues long. CDR1 and CDR2 (germline): SEHNR, FQNEAQ (reference sequence). The V and J ends lost 8 bases and 7 bases respectively, with 11 bases between them. CDR3 residues: CASLGGVGYTF. Written as DNA, the CDR3 is TGTGCCAGCCTTGGGGGGGTTGGCTACACCTTC.

The chain uses TRBV18 and TRBJ2-5, with TRBD1 as a possible D gene (6 bases). V shed 5 bases and J shed 2 bases, with 9 bases lying between them. Looked up from germline, CDR1 is KGHSH and CDR2 is LQKENI. The CDR3 runs to 13 residues. CDR3 residues: CASSRTEQETQYF. The CDR3 DNA reads as TGTGCCAGCTCAAGGACAGAGCAAGAGACCCAGTACTTC.